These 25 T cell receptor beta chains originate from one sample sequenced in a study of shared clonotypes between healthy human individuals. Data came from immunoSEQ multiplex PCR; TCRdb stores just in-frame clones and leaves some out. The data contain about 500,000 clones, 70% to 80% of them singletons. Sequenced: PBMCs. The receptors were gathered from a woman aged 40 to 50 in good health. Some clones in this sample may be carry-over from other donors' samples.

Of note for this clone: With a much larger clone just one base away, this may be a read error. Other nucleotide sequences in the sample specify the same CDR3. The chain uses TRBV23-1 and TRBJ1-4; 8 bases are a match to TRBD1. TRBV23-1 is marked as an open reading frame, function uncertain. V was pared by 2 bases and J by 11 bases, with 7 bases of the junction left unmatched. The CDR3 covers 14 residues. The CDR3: CASSQRQGNEKLFF. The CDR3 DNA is TGCGCCAGCAGTCAACGACAGGGGAACGAGAAACTGTTTTTT.

The CDR3 here is CASSIQGSTEAFF. CDR3 DNA sequence: TGTGCCAGTAGTATACAGGGGAGCACTGAAGCTTTCTTT. The J gene is TRBJ1-1, the V gene TRBV19, with a possible D match to TRBD1 (6 bases). Per germline, CDR1 LNHDA and CDR2 SQIVND (reference sequence). CDR3 length: 13 amino acids. V was clipped by 2 bases and J by 4 bases, with 8 bases between them.

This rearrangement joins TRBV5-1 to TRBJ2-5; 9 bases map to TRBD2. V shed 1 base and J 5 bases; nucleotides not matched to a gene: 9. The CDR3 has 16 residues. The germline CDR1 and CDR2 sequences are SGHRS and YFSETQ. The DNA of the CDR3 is TGCGCCAGCAGCTTGAGCGGAAGCGGGAGGCGGGAGACCCAGTACTTC. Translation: CASSLSGSGRRETQYF.

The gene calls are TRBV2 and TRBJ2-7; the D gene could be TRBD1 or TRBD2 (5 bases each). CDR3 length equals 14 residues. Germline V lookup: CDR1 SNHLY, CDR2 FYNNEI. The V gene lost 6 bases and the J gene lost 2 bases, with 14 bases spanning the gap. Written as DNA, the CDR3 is TGTGCCAGCAGCCTCGGGGCCTATCCCTACGAGCAGTACTTC. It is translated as CASSLGAYPYEQYF. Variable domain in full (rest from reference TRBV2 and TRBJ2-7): EPEVTQTPSHQVTQMGQEVILRCVPISNHLYFYWYRQILGQKVEFLVSFYNNEISEKSEIFDDQFSVERPDGSNFTLKIRSTKLEDSAMYFCASSLGAYPYEQYFGPGTRLTVT.

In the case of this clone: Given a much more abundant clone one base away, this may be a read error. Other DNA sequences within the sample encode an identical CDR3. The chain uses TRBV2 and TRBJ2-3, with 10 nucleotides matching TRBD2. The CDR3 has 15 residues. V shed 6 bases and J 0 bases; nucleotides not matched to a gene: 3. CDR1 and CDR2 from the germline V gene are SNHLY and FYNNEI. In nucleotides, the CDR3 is TGTGCCAGCAGCGAGACTAGCGGGAGCACAGATACGCAGTATTTT. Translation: CASSETSGSTDTQYF. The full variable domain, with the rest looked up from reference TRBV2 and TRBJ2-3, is EPEVTQTPSHQVTQMGQEVILRCVPISNHLYFYWYRQILGQKVEFLVSFYNNEISEKSEIFDDQFSVERPDGSNFTLKIRSTKLEDSAMYFCASSETSGSTDTQYFGPGTRLTVL.

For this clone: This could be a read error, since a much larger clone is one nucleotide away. DNA for the CDR3: TGTGCCATCAGCTTTACCATCTCCAAATACTCCTACAATGAGCAGTTCTTC. Translating it yields CAISFTISKYSYNEQFF. V usage is TRBV7-8 and J usage is TRBJ2-1; D is ambiguous. CDR3 length: 17 residues. Germline CDR1 reads SGHVS; CDR2 reads FQNEAQ.

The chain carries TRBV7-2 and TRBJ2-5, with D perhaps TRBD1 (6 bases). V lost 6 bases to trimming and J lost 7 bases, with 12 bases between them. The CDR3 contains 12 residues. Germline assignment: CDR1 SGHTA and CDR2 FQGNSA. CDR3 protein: CASSPARGTQYF. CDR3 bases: TGTGCCAGCAGTCCCGCCAGGGGGACCCAGTACTTC.

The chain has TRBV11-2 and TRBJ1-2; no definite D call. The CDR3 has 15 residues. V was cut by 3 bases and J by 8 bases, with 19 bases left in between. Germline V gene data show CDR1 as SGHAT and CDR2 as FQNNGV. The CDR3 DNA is TGTGCCAGCAGCTTTCCCGGAGTGGCTGTTATGGGCTACACCTTC. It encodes CASSFPGVAVMGYTF.

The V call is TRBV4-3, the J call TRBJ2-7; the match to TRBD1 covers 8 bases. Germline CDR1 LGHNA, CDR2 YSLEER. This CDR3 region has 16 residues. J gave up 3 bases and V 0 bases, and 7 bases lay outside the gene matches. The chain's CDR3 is CASSQDLGDRSYEQYF. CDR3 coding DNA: TGCGCCAGCAGCCAAGATTTGGGGGACAGGAGCTACGAGCAGTACTTC.

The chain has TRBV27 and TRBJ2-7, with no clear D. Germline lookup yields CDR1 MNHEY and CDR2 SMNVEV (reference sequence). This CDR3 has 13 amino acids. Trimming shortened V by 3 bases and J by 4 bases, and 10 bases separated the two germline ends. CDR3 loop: CASSFDRSYEQYF. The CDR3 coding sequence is TGTGCCAGCAGTTTTGACCGATCTTACGAGCAGTACTTC.

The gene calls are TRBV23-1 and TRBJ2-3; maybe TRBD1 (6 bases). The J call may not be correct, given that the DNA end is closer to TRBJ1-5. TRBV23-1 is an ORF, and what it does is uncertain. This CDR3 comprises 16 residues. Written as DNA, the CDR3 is TGCGCCAGCAGTCAATCTCGGGGACTATGGACAGATACGCAGCATTTT. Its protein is CASSQSRGLWTDTQHF.

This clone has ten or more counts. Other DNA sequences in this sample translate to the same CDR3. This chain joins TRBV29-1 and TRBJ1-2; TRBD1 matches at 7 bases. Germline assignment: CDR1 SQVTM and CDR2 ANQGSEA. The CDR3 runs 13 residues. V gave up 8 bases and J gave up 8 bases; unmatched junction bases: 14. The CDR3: CSSRLRGRGGYTF. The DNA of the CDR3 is TGCAGCTCTCGACTGAGGGGGCGCGGGGGCTACACCTTC.

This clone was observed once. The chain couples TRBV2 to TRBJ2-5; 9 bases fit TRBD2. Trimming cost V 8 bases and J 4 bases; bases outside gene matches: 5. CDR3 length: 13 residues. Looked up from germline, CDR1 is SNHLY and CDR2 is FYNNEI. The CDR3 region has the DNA TGTGCCAGCGGGCGGGAGGGCCGAGAGACCCAGTACTTC. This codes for CASGREGRETQYF. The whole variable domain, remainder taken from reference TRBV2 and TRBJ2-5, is EPEVTQTPSHQVTQMGQEVILRCVPISNHLYFYWYRQILGQKVEFLVSFYNNEISEKSEIFDDQFSVERPDGSNFTLKIRSTKLEDSAMYFCASGREGRETQYFGPGTRLLVL.

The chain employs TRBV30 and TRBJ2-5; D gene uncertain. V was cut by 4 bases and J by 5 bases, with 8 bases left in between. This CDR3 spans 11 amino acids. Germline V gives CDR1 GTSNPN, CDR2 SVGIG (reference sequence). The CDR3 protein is CAWMPGETQYF. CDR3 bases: TGTGCCTGGATGCCTGGGGAGACCCAGTACTTC.

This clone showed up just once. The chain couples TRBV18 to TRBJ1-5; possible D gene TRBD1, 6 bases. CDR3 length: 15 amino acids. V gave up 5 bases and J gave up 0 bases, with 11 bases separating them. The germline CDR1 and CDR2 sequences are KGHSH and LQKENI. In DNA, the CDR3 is TGTGCCAGCTCATCGACAGGTTCTAGCAATCAGCCCCAGCATTTT. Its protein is CASSSTGSSNQPQHF.

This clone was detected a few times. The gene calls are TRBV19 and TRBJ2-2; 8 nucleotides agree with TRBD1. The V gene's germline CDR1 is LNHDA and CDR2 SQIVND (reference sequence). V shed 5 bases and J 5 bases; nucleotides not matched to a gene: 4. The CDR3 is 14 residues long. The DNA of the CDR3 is TGTGCCAGTAGTCAGGGGGCAAAAACCGGGGAGCTGTTTTTT. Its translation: CASSQGAKTGELFF.

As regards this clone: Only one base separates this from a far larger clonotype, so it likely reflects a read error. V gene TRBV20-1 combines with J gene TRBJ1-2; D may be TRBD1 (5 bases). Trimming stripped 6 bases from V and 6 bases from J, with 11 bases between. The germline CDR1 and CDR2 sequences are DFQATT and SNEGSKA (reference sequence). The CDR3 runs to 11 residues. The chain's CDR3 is CSADSVHGYTF. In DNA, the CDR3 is TGCAGTGCCGACAGTGTGCATGGCTACACCTTC.

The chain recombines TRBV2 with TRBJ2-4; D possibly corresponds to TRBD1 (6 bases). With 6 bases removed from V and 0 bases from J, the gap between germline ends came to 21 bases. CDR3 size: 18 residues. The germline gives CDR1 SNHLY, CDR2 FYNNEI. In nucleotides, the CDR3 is TGTGCCAGCAGGGAACTCCAGGGGACCGGGCTAGCCAAAAACATTCAGTACTTC. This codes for CASRELQGTGLAKNIQYF.

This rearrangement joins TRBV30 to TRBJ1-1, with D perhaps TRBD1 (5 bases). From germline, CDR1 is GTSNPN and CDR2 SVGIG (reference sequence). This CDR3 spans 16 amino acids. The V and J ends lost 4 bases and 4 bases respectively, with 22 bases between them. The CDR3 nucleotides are TGTGCCTGGAAATCCCCCATTATCCGGGGACGCACTGAAGCTTTCTTT. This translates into CAWKSPIIRGRTEAFF.

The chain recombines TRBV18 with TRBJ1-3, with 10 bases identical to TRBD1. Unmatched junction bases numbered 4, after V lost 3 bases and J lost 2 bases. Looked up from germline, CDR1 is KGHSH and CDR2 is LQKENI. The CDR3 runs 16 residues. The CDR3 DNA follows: TGTGCCAGCTCACCTACCGGACAGGGGGCTGGAAACACCATATATTTT. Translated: CASSPTGQGAGNTIYF. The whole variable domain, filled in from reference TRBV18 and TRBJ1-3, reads NAGVMQNPRHLVRRRGQEARLRCSPMKGHSHVYWYRQLPEEGLKFMVYLQKENIIDESGMPKERFSAEFPKEGPSILRIQQVVRGDSAAYFCASSPTGQGAGNTIYFGEGSWLTVV.

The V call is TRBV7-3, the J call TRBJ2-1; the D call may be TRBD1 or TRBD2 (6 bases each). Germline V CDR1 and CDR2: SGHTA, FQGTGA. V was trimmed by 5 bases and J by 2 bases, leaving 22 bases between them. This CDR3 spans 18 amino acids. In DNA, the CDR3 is TGTGCCAGCAGCCCACCGGGCAGGGGACTTAAACCCTACAATGAGCAGTTCTTC. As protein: CASSPPGRGLKPYNEQFF. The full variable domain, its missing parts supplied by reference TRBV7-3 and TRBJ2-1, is GAGVSQTPSNKVTEKGKYVELRCDPISGHTALYWYRQSLGQGPEFLIYFQGTGAADDSGLPNDRFFAVRPEGSVSTLKIQRTERGDSAVYLCASSPPGRGLKPYNEQFFGPGTRLTVL.

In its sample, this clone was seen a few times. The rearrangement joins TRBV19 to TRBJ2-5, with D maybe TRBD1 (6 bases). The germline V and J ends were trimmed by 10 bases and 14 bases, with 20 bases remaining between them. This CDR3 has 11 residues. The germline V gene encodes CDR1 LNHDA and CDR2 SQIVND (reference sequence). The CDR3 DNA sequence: TGTGCCATCCAAGCAGGGGACCTGGTTTACTTC. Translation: CAIQAGDLVYF.

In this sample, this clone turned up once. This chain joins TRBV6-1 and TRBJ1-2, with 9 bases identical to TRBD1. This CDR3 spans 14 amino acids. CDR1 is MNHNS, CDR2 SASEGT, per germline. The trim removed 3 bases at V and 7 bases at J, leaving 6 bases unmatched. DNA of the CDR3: TGTGCCAGCAGTGATTACAGGGGGCTGGTTGGCTACACCTTC. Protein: CASSDYRGLVGYTF.

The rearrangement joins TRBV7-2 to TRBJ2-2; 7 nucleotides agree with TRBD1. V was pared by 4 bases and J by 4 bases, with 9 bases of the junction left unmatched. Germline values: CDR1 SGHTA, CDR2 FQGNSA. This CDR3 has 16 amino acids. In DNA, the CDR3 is TGTGCCAGCAGCTCGACAGGGTTTGCATCCACCGGGGAGCTGTTTTTT. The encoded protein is CASSSTGFASTGELFF.

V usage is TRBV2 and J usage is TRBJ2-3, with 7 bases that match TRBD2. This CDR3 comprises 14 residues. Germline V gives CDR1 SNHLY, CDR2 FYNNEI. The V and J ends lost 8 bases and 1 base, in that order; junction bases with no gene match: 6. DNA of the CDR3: TGTGCCAGCTGGCGGGAGTACGGCACAGATACGCAGTATTTT. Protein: CASWREYGTDTQYF.